The next 27 T cell receptor beta chains were all read from a single sample in a study of cytomegalovirus exposure and HLA in healthy donors (TCRdb year 2017). Libraries were constructed by the immunoSEQ multiplex PCR assay. For the multiplex PCR, a mixture combining 60 forward primers for TCR Vbeta segments and 13 reverse primers for TCR Jbeta segments was used. TCRdb obtained this table from immuneACCESS and retained in-frame rearrangements with V and J assigned. These tables miss some clones; where compared with another copy, unresolved V genes account for less than half of the shortfall, and the remainder is unexplained. In this sample the table shows around 180,000 clones, 82% of which occur a single time. The ten largest clones take up more than 0.45% of the sample. Specimen: PBMCs. The source is a woman in her fifties or sixties in good health and CMV-seronegative.

This chain joins TRBV30 and TRBJ2-1, with D possibly being TRBD1 (6 bases). This CDR3 is 12 amino acids long. Germline V gene sequence: CDR1 GTSNPN, CDR2 SVGIG (reference sequence). V was pared by 3 bases and J by 8 bases, with 11 bases between. In DNA, the CDR3 is TGTGCCTGGAGCCGACCAGGGGATGAGCAGTTCTTC. Its protein product is CAWSRPGDEQFF.

The V gene is TRBV10-1, the J gene TRBJ2-5; no clear D gene. The germline gives CDR1 WNHNN, CDR2 SYGVQD (reference sequence). V gave up 10 bases and J gave up 13 bases, with 13 bases separating them. The CDR3 sequence is 9 residues long. CDR3 sequence (DNA): TGCGCCACCGGTCTTGGGCGGTACTTC. It yields the protein CATGLGRYF.

This chain uses TRBV6-1 with TRBJ2-6, with D possibly TRBD1 on 6 matching bases. From germline, CDR1 is MNHNS and CDR2 SASEGT. CDR3 length: 15 residues. The V end lost 4 bases, the J end lost 0 bases, and 7 bases lay between the germline ends. The chain's CDR3 is CASSGGLSGANVLTF. CDR3 bases: TGTGCCAGCAGTGGGGGGCTCTCTGGGGCCAACGTCCTGACTTTC.

CDR3 sequence (DNA): TGTGCCAGCAGTTTAGCCCCCAGGGTCAACGAGCAGTACTTC. The encoded protein is CASSLAPRVNEQYF. The gene calls are TRBV27 and TRBJ2-5; perhaps TRBD1 as D (5 bases). The DNA end is a closer match to TRBJ2-7, so the J assignment may be wrong. Looked up from germline, CDR1 is MNHEY and CDR2 is SMNVEV (reference sequence). The CDR3 spans 14 residues.

The CDR3 is CASSVEQGRTYEQYF. CDR3 DNA sequence: TGTGCCAGCAGCGTTGAACAGGGAAGAACCTACGAGCAGTACTTC. The chain is built from TRBV9 and TRBJ2-7; TRBD1 is a possible D gene (6 bases). Germline CDR1 and CDR2: SGDLS and YYNGEE. There are 15 residues in the CDR3. V was cut by 2 bases and J by 2 bases, with 14 bases left in between. Combining the CDR3 with reference TRBV9 and TRBJ2-7 gives the whole variable domain DSGVTQTPKHLITATGQRVTLRCSPRSGDLSVYWYQQSLDQGLQFLIQYYNGEERAKGNILERFSAQQFPDLHSELNLSSLELGDSALYFCASSVEQGRTYEQYFGPGTRLTVT.

This clone appeared a single time. The rearrangement joins TRBV29-1 to TRBJ1-2, with a weak D call TRBD1 (5 bases). Deletions cut 5 bases from V and 0 bases from J, with 10 bases between. Germline CDR1 SQVTM, CDR2 ANQGSEA. The CDR3 consists of 13 residues. The CDR3 loop reads CSVRTSSNYGYTF. DNA of the CDR3: TGCAGCGTTAGGACAAGCTCTAACTATGGCTACACCTTC.

This rearrangement joins TRBV18 to TRBJ1-3; a possible D gene is TRBD1 (5 bases). The CDR3 is 15 amino acids. The germline V gene encodes CDR1 KGHSH and CDR2 LQKENI. The V end lost 3 bases, the J end lost 0 bases, and 9 bases lay between the germline ends. CDR3 sequence: CASSPRGSSGNTIYF. CDR3 sequence (DNA): TGTGCCAGCTCACCCCGGGGGTCCTCTGGAAACACCATATATTTT.

The rearrangement uses TRBV4-2 and TRBJ1-6; D gene uncertain. This CDR3 region has 12 residues. The germline V and J ends were trimmed by 3 bases and 6 bases, with 3 bases remaining between them. Germline V gene lookup returns CDR1 LGHNA and CDR2 YNFKEQ. The CDR3 spells CASSQANSPLHF. CDR3 DNA: TGTGCCAGCAGCCAGGCTAATTCACCCCTCCACTTT.

This clone was counted once. The chain links TRBV6-5 to TRBJ2-7; TRBD1 agrees at 10 bases. CDR3 length: 15 amino acids. Germline CDR1 and CDR2: MNHEY and SVGAGI. The trim removed 3 bases at V and 2 bases at J, leaving 4 bases unmatched. CDR3 bases: TGTGCCAGCAGTTATACCGGGACAGGGGCCTACGAGCAGTACTTC. Translated, it gives CASSYTGTGAYEQYF.

V and J are TRBV28 and TRBJ2-1; the D is unclear. Trimming took off 6 bases at V and 8 bases at J, with 8 bases between the two ends. The CDR3 totals 11 residues. Germline CDR1 MDHEN, CDR2 SYDVKM. The CDR3 here is CASSFSDEQFF. The CDR3 DNA sequence: TGTGCCAGCAGCTTTTCGGATGAGCAGTTCTTC.

As to this clone: A read error may produce the germline difference seen at one junction end. The chain recombines TRBV7-7 with TRBJ2-2; 9 bases map to TRBD1. The CDR3 extends over 17 amino acids. Germline CDR1 is SSHAT and CDR2 is FNYEAQ (reference sequence). CDR3: CASSLGGGTGRTGELFF. The CDR3 nucleotides read TGTGCTAGCAGCTTAGGGGGAGGGACAGGGAGGACCGGGGAGCTGTTTTTT.

A single count supports this clone. The chain is built from TRBV6-1 and TRBJ1-4, with 8 positions matching TRBD1. The V gene end was trimmed by 3 bases and the J gene end by 6 bases; junction bases not matched to a gene: 9. Per germline, CDR1 MNHNS and CDR2 SASEGT. The CDR3 contains 16 residues. The chain's CDR3 is CASSDGTGVGDEKLFF. The CDR3 bases are TGTGCCAGCAGTGACGGGACAGGTGTCGGGGATGAAAAACTGTTTTTT.

This sequence joins TRBV6-6 and TRBJ1-2; possibly TRBD1 for D (5 bases). Germline V gene lookup returns CDR1 MNHNY and CDR2 SVGAGI (reference sequence). This CDR3 has 12 residues. V was trimmed by 6 bases and J by 8 bases, leaving 13 bases between them. The CDR3 nucleotides read TGTGCCAGCAGCCCGGGAGGGGAGGGCTACACCTTC. This gives the protein CASSPGGEGYTF.

The chain recombines TRBV5-4 with TRBJ2-3, with TRBD2 as a possible D gene (5 bases). The V gene lost 1 base and the J gene lost 14 bases, with 14 bases spanning the gap. The CDR3 totals 12 residues. The V gene's germline CDR1 is SGHNT and CDR2 YYREEE (reference sequence). The CDR3 region is CASSLRDGETYF. The CDR3 DNA is TGTGCCAGCAGCTTGCGGGATGGGGAGACGTATTTT.

The chain carries TRBV18 and TRBJ1-6; 8 positions match TRBD1. In germline, CDR1 is KGHSH, CDR2 LQKENI. CDR3 size: 13 residues. V gave up 5 bases and J gave up 14 bases; unmatched junction bases: 8. CDR3 DNA sequence: TGTGCCAGCTCATCTTCAGGGGGCGAGGCCCTCCACTTT. Protein: CASSSSGGEALHF.

The rearrangement joins TRBV6-5 to TRBJ2-6; no definite D call. Germline-derived CDR1 and CDR2 are MNHEY and SVGAGI. This CDR3 spans 14 amino acids. Trimming stripped 6 bases from V and 2 bases from J, with 8 bases between. The CDR3 nucleotides are TGTGCCAGCAGCCCCGCGCCTGGGGCCAACGTCCTGACTTTC. The encoded protein is CASSPAPGANVLTF.

The chain combines TRBV7-9 with TRBJ1-5; no clear D. The CDR3 is 15 residues long. Looked up from germline, CDR1 is SEHNR and CDR2 is FQNEAQ (reference sequence). The V end was cut by 1 base, the J end by 3 bases, with 10 bases between. The chain's CDR3 is CASSLGQANNQPQHF. The CDR3 nucleotides are TGTGCCAGCAGCTTAGGTCAGGCGAACAATCAGCCCCAGCATTTT. Variable domain in full (rest from reference TRBV7-9 and TRBJ1-5): DTGVSQNPRHKITKRGQNVTFRCDPISEHNRLYWYRQTLGQGPEFLTYFQNEAQLEKSRLLSDRFSAERPKGSFSTLEIQRTEQGDSAMYLCASSLGQANNQPQHFGDGTRLSIL.

This rearrangement joins TRBV27 to TRBJ2-3; TRBD1 aligns across 9 bases. Trimming removed 4 bases from V and 4 bases from J; junction bases left unmatched: 6. The length of the CDR3 is 15 residues. Germline lookup yields CDR1 MNHEY and CDR2 SMNVEV (reference sequence). The DNA of the CDR3 is TGTGCCAGCAGTTCGGACAGGGGTCTCTCAGATACGCAGTATTTT. It yields the protein CASSSDRGLSDTQYF.

The chain employs TRBV6-1 and TRBJ1-5, with D possibly TRBD1 on 6 matching bases. Per germline, CDR1 MNHNS and CDR2 SASEGT. CDR3 size: 15 residues. With 3 bases removed from V and 0 bases from J, the gap between germline ends came to 9 bases. The CDR3 region is CASSDRGLSNQPQHF. Here the CDR3 DNA reads TGTGCCAGCAGTGACAGGGGCCTTAGCAATCAGCCCCAGCATTTT.

V gene TRBV6-1 combines with J gene TRBJ2-3, with TRBD2 matching over 8 bases. The CDR3 sequence is 17 residues long. Per germline, CDR1 MNHNS and CDR2 SASEGT. V lost 1 base and J lost 1; bases outside the gene matches: 7. The CDR3 DNA reads TGTGCCAGCAGTGAAGTGATAGCGGGGCTTGGCACAGATACGCAGTATTTT. It yields the protein CASSEVIAGLGTDTQYF.

The chain carries TRBV28 and TRBJ2-1, with D tentatively TRBD1 (5 bases). Per the germline V gene, CDR1 is MDHEN and CDR2 is SYDVKM. CDR3 length: 14 amino acids. The V gene lost 2 bases and the J gene lost 9 bases, with 14 bases spanning the gap. This CDR3 reads CASSLTGGVGEQFF. CDR3 DNA: TGTGCCAGCAGTTTAACAGGTGGGGTCGGTGAGCAGTTCTTC. Looking up the rest from reference TRBV28 and TRBJ2-1 gives the full variable domain: DVKVTQSSRYLVKRTGEKVFLECVQDMDHENMFWYRQDPGLGLRLIYFSYDVKMKEKGDIPEGYSVSREKKERFSLILESASTNQTSMYLCASSLTGGVGEQFFGPGTRLTVL.

As concerns this clone: Additional DNA sequences in this sample encode the identical CDR3. The CDR3 DNA is TGTGCCAGCTCACCACTCGCGACAGATACGCAGTATTTT. Translated: CASSPLATDTQYF. This sequence joins TRBV18 and TRBJ2-3; D remains ambiguous. Trimming removed 1 base at V and 3 bases at J, with 5 bases between. The CDR3 spans 13 residues. Germline lookup yields CDR1 KGHSH and CDR2 LQKENI.

This chain uses TRBV29-1 with TRBJ1-4; 8 bases map to TRBD1. The CDR3 is made up of 12 amino acids. Trimming cost V 4 bases and J 8 bases; bases outside gene matches: 3. Germline loops: CDR1 SQVTM, CDR2 ANQGSEA. The CDR3 coding sequence is TGCAGCGTTGTTACAGGGGGGGAAAAACTGTTTTTT. The encoded protein is CSVVTGGEKLFF.

V is TRBV5-1 and J is TRBJ2-5; a possible D gene is TRBD2 (6 bases). CDR1 is SGHRS and CDR2 is YFSETQ in the germline V gene. V lost 0 bases to trimming and J lost 5 bases, with 14 bases between them. There are 15 residues in the CDR3. The CDR3 DNA is TGCGCCAGCAGCTTGGAGGGCGGGATAGCGGAGACCCAGTACTTC. It encodes CASSLEGGIAETQYF.

This chain joins TRBV4-3 and TRBJ2-2; 9 bases are shared with TRBD2. This CDR3 has 14 residues. CDR1 is LGHNA, CDR2 YSLEER, per germline. J gave up 10 bases and V 1 base, and 4 bases lay outside the gene matches. CDR3 DNA sequence: TGCGCCAGCAGCCAAGCGGGCGGGGGGGCGGAGCTGTTTTTT. Amino acid sequence: CASSQAGGGAELFF.

This clone appeared once. This chain links TRBV2 with TRBJ1-1; 8 bases line up with TRBD1. The germline gives CDR1 SNHLY, CDR2 FYNNEI. J lost 6 bases, V lost 6 bases, and 9 bases had no gene match. The CDR3 is 14 residues long. The CDR3 DNA is TGTGCCAGCAGGAAAACAGGGGGGGGCCCTGAAGCTTTCTTT. It is translated as CASRKTGGGPEAFF.

The chain couples TRBV4-1 to TRBJ2-1, with TRBD2 identical over 9 bases. The length of the CDR3 is 21 residues. The ends lost 4 bases at V and 0 bases at J; junction bases unmatched: 19. Germline CDR1 is MGHRA and CDR2 is YSYEKL. The CDR3 DNA reads as TGCGCCAGCAGCCCCCATCCGCTTGCGGGAGGGTCCATAAGCTCCTACAATGAGCAGTTCTTC. Translating it yields CASSPHPLAGGSISSYNEQFF.